This T cell receptor beta chain appears in the sequencing data of a study of OX40 agonist ivuxolimab in advanced cancers. General study findings and limits: Researchers report that CD8+ T cells had, on average, more expanded clones than CD4+. No antigen was identified for the clonally expanded peripheral T cells.

TCRdb's table, derived via immunoSEQ multiplex PCR, lists solely in-frame clones and lacks some. The sample has roughly 70,000 clones; approximately 88% are singletons. A word on this clone: Its antigen is currently unknown.

Germline V lookup: CDR1 SGHKS, CDR2 YYEKEE (reference sequence). V shed 3 bases and J 1 base; nucleotides not matched to a gene: 4. The CDR3 is made up of 15 amino acids. Here the sequenced sample was CD4+ or CD8+ T cells sorted from blood, taken in a trial of the OX40 agonist ivuxolimab. The rearrangement uses TRBV5-5 and TRBJ2-1, with TRBD2 identical over 7 bases. The sequence derives from an adult with an advanced solid tumor such as melanoma, head and neck, liver or kidney cancer. In DNA form, the CDR3 reads TGTGCCAGCAGCTCCGCTAGCGGTTCCTACAATGAGCAGTTCTTC. Translation gives CASSSASGSYNEQFF.